The rows below give T cell receptor beta chains drawn from one sample of a study of vaccination effects on CD4 cells after COVID-19. This table comes from immunoSEQ multiplex PCR, and its TCRdb copy is limited to in-frame clones, with some not included. In the table there are 45,000 to 60,000 clones, around 70% of which are singletons. Their specific antigens are unknown. Sequenced material: CD4+ T cells from PBMCs cultured without peptide, taken after COVID-19 vaccination. These receptors all come from a human donor who received a COVID-19 vaccine. CDR3s include the opening cysteine and the closing phenylalanine or tryptophan. The order of the fields is D gene, clone size, V gene, J gene, CDR3 protein, CDR3 DNA. The D gene is left open where the match is weak. Expanded clones are given a class, and other clones once, few, many or no size at all.

>TRBD2|-|TRBV2|TRBJ2-3
CASSGAGGPTDTQYF
TGTGCCAGCAGTGGAGCGGGGGGGCCCACAGATACGCAGTATTTT
>-|few|TRBV30|TRBJ1-2
CAWSDRRVNYGYTF
TGTGCCTGGAGCGACAGAAGGGTAAACTATGGCTACACCTTC
>-|many|TRBV6-5|TRBJ1-2
CASTKGIFDGYTF
TGTGCCAGCACTAAGGGAATTTTCGATGGCTACACCTTC
>-|-|TRBV19|TRBJ1-4
CASRGEKLFF
TGTGCCAGCCGGGGGGAAAAACTGTTTTTT
>TRBD1|-|TRBV13|TRBJ2-7
CASNTGQGVNSYEQYF
TGTGCCAGCAACACGGGACAGGGCGTAAACTCCTACGAGCAGTACTTC
>TRBD2|few|TRBV5-4|TRBJ2-3
CASSLARGGGPDTQYF
TGTGCCAGCAGCTTGGCGCGCGGGGGTGGGCCAGATACGCAGTATTTT
>-|-|TRBV6-2/TRBV6-3|TRBJ2-7
CASSYLPGGKGRGPSSYEQYF
TGTGCCAGCAGTTACTTACCCGGCGGGAAAGGAAGAGGTCCTAGCTCCTACGAGCAGTACTTC
>-|-|TRBV3-1/TRBV3-2|TRBJ1-3
CASSQDLRQSSGNTIYF
TGTGCCAGCAGCCAAGATTTAAGACAGAGCTCTGGAAACACCATATATTTT
>-|-|TRBV5-1|TRBJ2-5
CASSGETQYF
TGCGCCAGCAGCGGAGAGACCCAGTACTTC
>-|-|TRBV30|TRBJ2-6
CAWSVGRARAGANVLTF
TGTGCCTGGAGTGTAGGGCGCGCGCGGGCTGGGGCCAACGTCCTGACTTTC
>TRBD1|-|TRBV4-2|TRBJ1-2
CASSRTIDRAYGYTF
TGTGCCAGCAGCCGTACCATTGACAGGGCCTATGGCTACACCTTC
>-|-|TRBV10-3|TRBJ1-1
CAISARSNTEAFF
TGTGCCATCAGTGCGCGCAGCAACACTGAAGCTTTCTTT
>-|few|TRBV21-1|TRBJ2-1
CASSIKGDRVNNEQFF
TGTGCCAGCAGCATTAAGGGGGACAGGGTTAATAATGAGCAGTTCTTC
>-|-|TRBV4-1|TRBJ2-3
CASSQVAGTETSTDTQYF
TGCGCCAGCAGCCAAGTCGCCGGGACCGAGACTAGCACAGATACGCAGTATTTT
>-|-|TRBV5-1|TRBJ2-1
CASSSDPPKQFF
TGCGCCAGCAGCTCGGACCCTCCAAAGCAGTTCTTC
>TRBD2|-|TRBV6-5|TRBJ2-2
CASSYSGGANTGELFF
TGTGCCAGCAGTTACTCCGGGGGGGCGAACACCGGGGAGCTGTTTTTT
>-|-|TRBV7-9|TRBJ1-1
CASSFSRGFAEAFF
TGTGCCAGCAGCTTTTCTCGAGGGTTTGCTGAAGCTTTCTTT
>-|-|TRBV6-5|TRBJ2-2
CASTQDRKTGELFF
TGTGCCAGCACCCAGGACAGAAAAACCGGGGAGCTGTTTTTT
>-|-|TRBV6-5|TRBJ1-2
CASRTQGTNGYTF
TGTGCCAGCAGAACACAGGGAACAAATGGCTACACCTTC
>-|-|TRBV2|TRBJ1-4
CASSDTVSGKLFF
TGTGCCAGCAGTGACACGGTCTCGGGAAAACTGTTTTTT
>-|-|TRBV5-6|TRBJ1-3
CASSSVGTLGNTIYF
TGTGCCAGCAGCAGTGTCGGGACGCTTGGAAACACCATATATTTT
>TRBD1|-|TRBV18|TRBJ1-2
CASSPIEGGSDGYTF
TGTGCCAGCTCACCAATTGAAGGGGGCAGCGATGGCTACACCTTC
>-|few|TRBV18|TRBJ2-7
CASSRTDASYEQYF
TGTGCCAGCTCTCGGACAGACGCTTCCTACGAGCAGTACTTC
>-|once|TRBV7-9|TRBJ1-2
CASSDYYGYTF
TGTGCCAGCAGCGATTACTATGGCTACACCTTC
>-|-|TRBV19|TRBJ1-1
CASSPLGRAENTEAFF
TGTGCCAGTAGTCCCCTAGGGAGGGCCGAGAACACTGAAGCTTTCTTT
>-|-|TRBV19|TRBJ2-3
CASSVWGSLDTQYF
TGTGCCAGTAGCGTTTGGGGGAGTCTGGATACGCAGTATTTT
>-|once|TRBV14|TRBJ1-4
CASSQDRQGNEKLFF
TGTGCCAGCAGCCAAGATCGCCAGGGTAATGAAAAACTGTTTTTT
>-|-|TRBV4-1|TRBJ2-7
CASSQERREAYEQYF
TGCGCCAGCAGCCAAGAGAGGCGAGAGGCCTACGAGCAGTACTTC
>-|-|TRBV4-1|TRBJ2-3
CASSQAPTGTSTDTQYF
TGCGCCAGCAGCCAAGCTCCCACGGGAACTAGCACAGATACGCAGTATTTT